This T cell receptor (beta chain) originates from a study of blood T cell repertoires in COVID-19 (dated by TCRdb to 2020 to 2022). Broadly, across the study: Samples from collaborators originated in the United States, Italy and Spain and spanned both the acute and convalescent phases of COVID-19. The material from the prospective study consisted of cDNA or gDNA derived from T cells, B-cell-depleted T cells, or PBMCs. The dataset comprised deeply sampled blood TCRbeta repertoires from subjects exposed to, actively infected with, or recovered from COVID-19. The repertoires were released in a freely available public database intended as a resource for research on the immune response to SARS-CoV-2. The samples were drawn from the first 160 participants of the ongoing ImmuneRACE study and from 1,254 subjects provided by 6 global collaborators. The sample metadata nearly always contained a de-identified subject ID, COVID-19 status, age in years and sex. Where HLA class I and class II types were available, the types were taken from metadata supplied by the sample provider, not from assay-based typing. Summary of the overall study and its limitations: Clinical and demographic metadata were provided uncurated, with the amount varying by source and participant.

Sequences WNHNN (CDR1) and SYGVQD (CDR2) are obtained from the germline V gene (reference sequence). The CDR3 sequence holds 14 residues, the cysteine and phenylalanine included. The entry retains the CDR3 DNA only, 42 bases that are in frame from base 1. The V and J ends are trimmed by 7 bases and 5 bases, leaving 15 bases between them. TCRbeta CDR3 regions were amplified from genomic DNA using the immunoSEQ Assay, a bias-controlled multiplex PCR. As for how the authors treated the data: The number of nucleated cells in each sample was estimated by amplification of reference gene primers within the assay. Sequence reads were collapsed and filtered to measure the absolute abundance of every unique TCRbeta CDR3 rearrangement. For each sample, productive Simpson clonality was calculated as the square root of Simpson's diversity index over productive rearrangements. TCRdb retrieved this table from immuneACCESS and kept in-frame rearrangements only. Not all clones are present; in checked studies, unresolved V genes account for under half, and no reason is known for the remainder. V, J and clone size derive from that table, while D and trimming were established from the DNA sequence. In all, the sample holds under 150,000 clones, and 85% to 90% of those were seen once. Clones ranked in the top ten supply more than 5% of the sample.

Of note for this clone: What this receptor recognizes is not known. No quality values exist for individual bases; no much larger clone is one base distant.

In Seattle, one collaborating source enrolled patients while the infection was active and tracked those patients longitudinally over the course of disease. Each collaborating institution followed its own protocols to collect whole blood in K2EDTA tubes. For TCRbeta analysis, collaborator samples were shipped as frozen whole blood, as isolated PBMCs, or as DNA extracted from either sample type. The sequence links TRBV10-1 to TRBJ1-5; the D region possibly corresponds to TRBD1 (5 bases align). The sequencing input was peripheral blood. This sequence originates from a woman in her fifties or sixties with COVID-19, enrolled during active disease. Here is the DNA: TGCGCCAGCATTTATACCGGGGGGTATCAGCCCCAGCATTTT. It translates as CASIYTGGYQPQHF.